The 20 T cell receptor beta chains below all came from one sample that was sequenced in a study of T cell responses to AZD1222 COVID-19 vaccine. The assay was immunoSEQ multiplex PCR, and TCRdb's table has in-frame clones only and misses some. Here the sample spans some 140,000 clones, 80% to 90% being singletons. This specimen consisted of peripheral blood, obtained on day 0 of AZD1222 vaccination. The receptors originated from an adult in good health.

The chain uses TRBV2 and TRBJ1-5; no clear D gene. Germline loops: CDR1 SNHLY, CDR2 FYNNEI. Trimming removed 3 bases from V and 7 bases from J, with 10 bases in between. The CDR3 runs 13 residues. The CDR3 DNA follows: TGTGCCAGCAGTGACGGGTGGGAACAGCCCCAGCATTTT. Encoded protein: CASSDGWEQPQHF.

The chain couples TRBV4-1 to TRBJ1-5; D unclear. The CDR3 covers 12 residues. The germline CDR1 and CDR2 sequences are MGHRA and YSYEKL. Trimming pared 6 bases from V and 3 bases from J, leaving 6 bases between. The DNA of the CDR3 is TGCGCCAGCAGTGCAGACAATCAGCCCCAGCATTTT. This sequence encodes CASSADNQPQHF.

The chain joins TRBV19 to TRBJ1-2; 8 nucleotides agree with TRBD1. Germline CDR1 is LNHDA and CDR2 is SQIVND (reference sequence). The CDR3 sequence is 14 residues long. J lost 7 bases, V lost 4 bases, and 8 bases had no gene match. The CDR3 region is CASSTDSTGVGYTF. As DNA, the CDR3 is TGTGCCAGTAGTACGGACTCGACAGGGGTTGGCTACACCTTC. Drawing the rest from reference TRBV19 and TRBJ1-2, the complete variable domain is DGGITQSPKYLFRKEGQNVTLSCEQNLNHDAMYWYRQDPGQGLRLIYYSQIVNDFQKGDIAEGYSVSREKKESFPLTVTSAQKNPTAFYLCASSTDSTGVGYTFGSGTRLTVV.

CDR3 nucleotide sequence: TGTGCCAGCAGGCCGGGACTAGCGGGACGTAACTCCTACGAGCAGTACTTC. Protein: CASRPGLAGRNSYEQYF. The V call is TRBV28, the J call TRBJ2-7; 13 nucleotides agree with TRBD2. V trimming: 6 bases; J trimming: 0 bases; junction bases outside the gene matches: 8. Looked up from germline, CDR1 is MDHEN and CDR2 is SYDVKM. The CDR3 loop spans 17 amino acids.

The chain recombines TRBV4-3 with TRBJ1-2; D gene ambiguous. CDR1 is LGHNA, CDR2 YSLEER, per germline. The V and J ends lost 0 bases and 0 bases respectively, with 14 bases between them. The CDR3 sequence is 17 residues long. In DNA, the CDR3 is TGCGCCAGCAGCCAAGAAAGGGCAGGCCCGGCTAACTATGGCTACACCTTC. Encoded protein: CASSQERAGPANYGYTF.

This CDR3 is CASTPPFGGGTEAFF. The DNA for the CDR3 is TGTGCCAGCACCCCTCCTTTTGGGGGTGGGACTGAAGCTTTCTTT. The V call is TRBV3-1 (or the pseudogene TRBV3-2), the J call TRBJ1-1; maybe TRBD1 (5 bases). V was pared by 7 bases and J by 5 bases, with 20 bases between. There are 15 residues in the CDR3. The germline V gene encodes CDR1 LGHDT and CDR2 YNNKEL (reference sequence).

A few counts support this clone. The gene calls are TRBV30 and TRBJ1-2; the D is unclear. The CDR3 is made up of 13 amino acids. V dropped 8 bases and J dropped 7 bases, with 20 bases sitting between them. Germline loops: CDR1 GTSNPN, CDR2 SVGIG (reference sequence). Written as DNA, the CDR3 is TGTGCCCTAACTTCTGGGATTCGTGCTGGCTACACCTTC. Protein: CALTSGIRAGYTF.

The chain is built from TRBV2 and TRBJ1-4; D is unclear. Germline V gene sequence: CDR1 SNHLY, CDR2 FYNNEI. The CDR3 runs to 14 residues. V lost 4 bases and J lost 1, with 7 bases in between. The CDR3 DNA is TGTGCCAGCAGTGGTTTAGTAACTAATGAAAAACTGTTTTTT. Amino acid sequence: CASSGLVTNEKLFF. Variable domain in full (rest from reference TRBV2 and TRBJ1-4): EPEVTQTPSHQVTQMGQEVILRCVPISNHLYFYWYRQILGQKVEFLVSFYNNEISEKSEIFDDQFSVERPDGSNFTLKIRSTKLEDSAMYFCASSGLVTNEKLFFGSGTQLSVL.

This CDR3 is CASSLGPPRSRAFF. CDR3 DNA: TGTGCCAGCAGTTTGGGTCCCCCAAGGAGTCGGGCTTTCTTT. V is TRBV28 and J is TRBJ1-1, with D uncertain. CDR3 length equals 14 residues. V gave up 3 bases and J gave up 11 bases, with 19 bases separating them. Germline V lookup: CDR1 MDHEN, CDR2 SYDVKM.

The chain couples TRBV5-4 to TRBJ1-3; D might be TRBD1 (6 bases). V shed 0 bases and J shed 0 bases, with 13 bases lying between them. The germline CDR1 and CDR2 sequences are SGHNT and YYREEE (reference sequence). The CDR3 consists of 17 residues. As DNA, the CDR3 is TGTGCCAGCAGCTTGGCGGGAGGACAGTTCTCTGGAAACACCATATATTTT. It specifies CASSLAGGQFSGNTIYF.

The J gene is TRBJ1-5, the V gene TRBV6-1; D not certain. The CDR3 spans 13 residues. The germline V gene has CDR1 MNHNS and CDR2 SASEGT. Trimming shortened V by 3 bases and J by 7 bases, and 10 bases separated the two germline ends. CDR3 in amino acids: CASSDGEIQPQHF. The CDR3 coding sequence is TGTGCCAGCAGTGACGGGGAGATCCAGCCCCAGCATTTT.

The V call is TRBV6-1, the J call TRBJ1-6; D is undetermined. The CDR3 consists of 15 residues. V lost 1 base and J 5 bases, leaving 9 bases between the germline ends. Per the germline V gene, CDR1 is MNHNS and CDR2 is SASEGT. DNA of the CDR3: TGTGCCAGCAGTGAAGGTTGGCAAAATAATTCACCCCTCCACTTT. The encoded protein is CASSEGWQNNSPLHF.

The chain employs TRBV19 and TRBJ1-5, with unresolved D. The CDR3 is made up of 16 amino acids. Trimming pared 4 bases from V and 6 bases from J, leaving 19 bases between. Germline CDR1 LNHDA, CDR2 SQIVND (reference sequence). CDR3 region: CASSTFQSFRGQPQHF. The CDR3 DNA reads as TGTGCCAGTAGTACCTTCCAGTCATTTCGGGGTCAGCCCCAGCATTTT.

The chain employs TRBV5-4 and TRBJ2-4, with D uncertain. The CDR3 extends over 12 amino acids. Germline-derived CDR1 and CDR2 are SGHNT and YYREEE (reference sequence). Trimming removed 3 bases from V and 14 bases from J, with 15 bases in between. CDR3 DNA sequence: TGTGCCAGCAGCTCTGATCAAAACTGGGAGTACTTC. Amino acids: CASSSDQNWEYF.

This chain uses TRBV7-2 with TRBJ1-5; no clear D gene. The germline V gene has CDR1 SGHTA and CDR2 FQGNSA. The CDR3 length is 14 residues. Trimming cost V 1 base and J 6 bases, with 10 bases left between them. The CDR3 reads CASSLGGMGQPQHF. The CDR3, as DNA: TGTGCCAGCAGCTTAGGAGGGATGGGTCAGCCCCAGCATTTT.

The chain couples TRBV24-1 to TRBJ2-3; TRBD2 matches at 9 bases. The CDR3 has 17 amino acids. After removal of 2 bases from V and 4 bases from J, the junction contained 9 bases not matched to a gene. Germline V gene lookup returns CDR1 KGHDR and CDR2 SFDVKD. The CDR3 DNA follows: TGTGCCACCAGTGATTATGGCGGGGGGGCCGGTGCAGATACGCAGTATTTT. This sequence encodes CATSDYGGGAGADTQYF.

This chain connects TRBV29-1 to TRBJ2-7, with 10 nucleotides matching TRBD1. CDR3 length: 13 amino acids. Germline CDR1 reads SQVTM; CDR2 reads ANQGSEA. Trimming cost V 3 bases and J 7 bases; bases outside gene matches: 6. The CDR3 bases are TGCAGCGTTGAGGGACAGGGGACGAGTGAGCAGTACTTC. Residues: CSVEGQGTSEQYF.

The V and J genes are TRBV27 and TRBJ1-5; D may be TRBD1 (5 bases). The CDR3 consists of 14 residues. V lost 3 bases, J lost 5 bases, and 11 bases lay in between. CDR1 and CDR2 from the germline V gene are MNHEY and SMNVEV (reference sequence). The CDR3 DNA reads TGTGCCAGCAGTTTCGGGGGGGAACATCAGCCCCAGCATTTT. It specifies CASSFGGEHQPQHF.

The chain recombines TRBV27 with TRBJ1-1; 9 bases map to TRBD1. The CDR3 covers 16 residues. Germline CDR1 and CDR2: MNHEY and SMNVEV (reference sequence). V lost 5 bases, J lost 4 bases, and 11 bases stayed unmatched. Here the CDR3 DNA reads TGTGCCAGCAGTGCTACTAGGACAGGGGTGGGCACTGAAGCTTTCTTT. This gives the protein CASSATRTGVGTEAFF.

The chain is built from TRBV5-8 and TRBJ1-5; the D gene is possibly TRBD1 (5 bases). The CDR3 covers 15 residues. Germline assignment: CDR1 SGHTS and CDR2 YDEGEE. The ends were cut back, 1 base at V and 0 bases at J, with 8 bases in the middle. CDR3 bases: TGTGCCAGCAGCTTGTGGGGGAATAGCAATCAGCCCCAGCATTTT. Translating it yields CASSLWGNSNQPQHF.